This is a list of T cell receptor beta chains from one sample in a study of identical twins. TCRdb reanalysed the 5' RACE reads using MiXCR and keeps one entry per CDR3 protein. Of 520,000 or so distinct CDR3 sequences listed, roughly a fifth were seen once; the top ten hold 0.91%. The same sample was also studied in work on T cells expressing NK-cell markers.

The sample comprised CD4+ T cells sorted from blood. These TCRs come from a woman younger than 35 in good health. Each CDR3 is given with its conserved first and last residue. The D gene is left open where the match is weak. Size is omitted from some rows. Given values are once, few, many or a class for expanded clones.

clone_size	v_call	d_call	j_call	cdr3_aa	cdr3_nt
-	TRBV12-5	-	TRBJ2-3	CASGLVVRSSTDTQYF	TGTGCTAGTGGTTTGGTAGTGAGGTCAAGCACAGATACGCAGTATTTT
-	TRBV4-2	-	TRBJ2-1	CASSPEAGDLQWGEQFF	TGTGCCAGCAGCCCTGAGGCTGGGGATCTACAATGGGGGGAGCAGTTCTTC
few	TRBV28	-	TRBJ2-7	CASKAGAYEQYF	TGTGCCAGCAAGGCAGGGGCCTACGAGCAGTACTTC
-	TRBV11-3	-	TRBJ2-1	CASSPSGPVQEQFF	TGTGCCAGCAGCCCCTCGGGACCTGTTCAGGAGCAGTTCTTC
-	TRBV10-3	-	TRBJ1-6	CAISEGSPLHF	TGTGCCATCAGCGAAGGTTCACCCCTCCACTTT
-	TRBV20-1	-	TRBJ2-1	CSARAVQGVGEQFF	TGCAGTGCTAGAGCGGTACAGGGCGTGGGTGAGCAGTTCTTC
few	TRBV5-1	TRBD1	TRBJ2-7	CASSFRGQGSYEQYF	TGCGCCAGCAGCTTCCGGGGACAGGGGTCCTACGAGCAGTACTTC
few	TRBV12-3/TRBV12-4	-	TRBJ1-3	CASSLSPASGNTIYF	TGTGCCAGCAGTTTAAGTCCGGCTTCTGGAAACACCATATATTTT
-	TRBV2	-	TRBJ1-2	CASSEARSNYGYTF	TGTGCCAGCAGTGAAGCGCGGTCTAACTATGGCTACACCTTC
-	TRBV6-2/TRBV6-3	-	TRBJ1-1	CASSNRDVRTEAFF	TGTGCCAGCAGTAACCGGGACGTACGGACTGAAGCTTTCTTT
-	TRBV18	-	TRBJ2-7	CASSSSQGYEQYF	TGTGCCAGCTCATCCAGCCAGGGCTACGAGCAGTACTTC
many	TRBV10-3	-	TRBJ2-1	CAISESGSVDEQFF	TGTGCCATCAGTGAGTCAGGGTCCGTCGATGAGCAGTTCTTC
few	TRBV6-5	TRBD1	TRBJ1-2	CASSYNRDSYGYTF	TGTGCCAGCAGTTATAACCGGGACAGTTATGGCTACACCTTC
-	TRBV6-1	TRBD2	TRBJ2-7	CASFASGSYEQYF	TGTGCCAGCTTTGCTAGCGGATCCTACGAGCAGTACTTC
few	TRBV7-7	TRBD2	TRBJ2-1	CASSQTSGNLLGEQFF	TGTGCCAGCAGCCAGACTAGCGGGAACCTTCTCGGTGAGCAGTTCTTC
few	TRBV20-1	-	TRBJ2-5	CSASTATTYQETQYF	TGCAGTGCAAGTACGGCTACTACTTACCAAGAGACCCAGTACTTC
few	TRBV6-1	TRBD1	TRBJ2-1	CASRQGANEQFF	TGTGCCAGCAGACAGGGGGCGAATGAGCAGTTCTTC
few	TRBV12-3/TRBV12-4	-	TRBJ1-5	CASSWGQPQHF	TGTGCCAGCAGTTGGGGTCAGCCCCAGCATTTT
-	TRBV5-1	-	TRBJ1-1	CASRTETGVTEAFF	TGCGCCAGCAGGACAGAGACCGGGGTCACTGAAGCTTTCTTT
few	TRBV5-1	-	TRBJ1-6	CASSLGDYGIRNSPLHF	TGCGCCAGCAGCTTGGGTGATTACGGGATCCGGAATTCACCCCTCCACTTT
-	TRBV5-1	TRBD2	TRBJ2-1	CASSPIASGRANEQFF	TGCGCCAGCAGCCCCATAGCCAGCGGGAGGGCAAATGAGCAGTTCTTC
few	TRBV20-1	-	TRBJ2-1	CSANGGAGNNEQFF	TGCAGTGCTAACGGCGGGGCAGGAAACAATGAGCAGTTCTTC
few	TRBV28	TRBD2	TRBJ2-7	CASHGTTNYEQYF	TGTGCCTCGCATGGGACTACCAACTACGAGCAGTACTTC
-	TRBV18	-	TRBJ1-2	CASSPPFSTDMSGYTF	TGTGCCAGCTCACCCCCATTTTCGACGGATATGAGTGGCTACACCTTC
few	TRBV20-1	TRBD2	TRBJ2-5	CSAPGAAAGGKTQYF	TGCAGTGCTCCCGGGGCCGCGGCGGGAGGAAAGACCCAGTACTTC
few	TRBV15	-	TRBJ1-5	CATSRDPNQPQHF	TGTGCCACCTCCCGGGACCCCAATCAGCCCCAGCATTTT
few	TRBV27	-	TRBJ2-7	CASSLLLGLEQYF	TGTGCCAGCAGTTTACTGCTGGGGCTCGAGCAGTACTTC
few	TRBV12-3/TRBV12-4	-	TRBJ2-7	CASSLVGGPHSEQYF	TGTGCCAGCAGTTTAGTTGGCGGACCCCACTCCGAGCAGTACTTC
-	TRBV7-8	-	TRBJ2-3	CASSLKGFASVGHTQYF	TGTGCCAGCAGCTTGAAGGGGTTTGCATCTGTGGGACATACGCAGTATTTT
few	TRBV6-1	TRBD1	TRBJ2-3	CASRTDRVKTDTQYF	TGTGCCAGCAGGACTGACAGGGTTAAGACAGATACGCAGTATTTT
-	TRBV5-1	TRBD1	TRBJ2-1	CASSLSGQGNFF	TGCGCCAGCAGCTTGAGCGGACAGGGGAATTTCTTC
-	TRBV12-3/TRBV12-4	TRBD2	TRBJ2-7	CASSLAPNSGRVFEQYF	TGTGCCAGCAGTTTAGCGCCAAACAGCGGGAGGGTTTTCGAGCAGTACTTC
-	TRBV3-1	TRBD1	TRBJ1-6	CASSLTGASLHF	TGTGCCAGCAGCCTCACAGGGGCTTCCCTCCACTTT
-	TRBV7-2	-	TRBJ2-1	CASSLWEASYNEQFF	TGTGCCAGCAGCTTATGGGAGGCCTCCTACAATGAGCAGTTCTTC
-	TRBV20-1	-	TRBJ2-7	CSVGGGQSYEQYF	TGCAGTGTCGGAGGGGGACAATCCTACGAGCAGTACTTC
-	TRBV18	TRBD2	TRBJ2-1	CASSQVAGVYEQFF	TGTGCCAGCTCACAAGTAGCGGGAGTTTATGAGCAGTTCTTC
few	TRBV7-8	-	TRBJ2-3	CASIPGWGGTDTQYF	TGTGCCAGCATTCCGGGATGGGGCGGCACAGATACGCAGTATTTT
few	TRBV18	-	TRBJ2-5	CASSPGGTQETQYF	TGTGCCAGCTCACCAGGCGGAACGCAAGAGACCCAGTACTTC
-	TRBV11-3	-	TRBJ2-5	CASSLGTWVAETQYF	TGTGCCAGCAGCTTAGGGACTTGGGTTGCGGAGACCCAGTACTTC
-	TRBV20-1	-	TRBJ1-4	CSALPGGNEKLFF	TGCAGTGCTTTACCGGGGGGCAATGAAAAACTGTTTTTT
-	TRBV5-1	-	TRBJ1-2	CASGSGQTIYGYTF	TGCGCCAGTGGGTCCGGACAGACTATTTATGGCTACACCTTC
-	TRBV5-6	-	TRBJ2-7	CASSLPGLDYEQYF	TGTGCCAGCAGCTTACCGGGACTCGACTACGAGCAGTACTTC
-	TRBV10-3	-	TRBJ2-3	CAIRPFGEGTDTQYF	TGTGCCATCAGGCCCTTTGGGGAGGGCACAGATACGCAGTATTTT
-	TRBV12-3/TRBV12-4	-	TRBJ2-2	CASKIRENTGELFF	TGTGCCAGCAAAATCAGGGAGAACACCGGGGAGCTGTTTTTT
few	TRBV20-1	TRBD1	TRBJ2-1	CSASYRGQGNEQFF	TGCAGTGCTAGTTACAGGGGGCAGGGCAATGAGCAGTTCTTC